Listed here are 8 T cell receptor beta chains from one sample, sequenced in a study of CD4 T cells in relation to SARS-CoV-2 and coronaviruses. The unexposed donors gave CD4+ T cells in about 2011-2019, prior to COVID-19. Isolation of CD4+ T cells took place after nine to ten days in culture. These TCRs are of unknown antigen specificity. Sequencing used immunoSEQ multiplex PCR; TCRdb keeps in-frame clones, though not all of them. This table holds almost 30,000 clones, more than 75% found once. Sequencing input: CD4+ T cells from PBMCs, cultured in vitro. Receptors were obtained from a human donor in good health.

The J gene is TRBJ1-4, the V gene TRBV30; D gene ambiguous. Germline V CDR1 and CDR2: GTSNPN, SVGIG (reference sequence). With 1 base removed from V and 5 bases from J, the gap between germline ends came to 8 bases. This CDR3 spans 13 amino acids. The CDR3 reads CAWSGAGNEKLFF. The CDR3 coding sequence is TGTGCCTGGAGTGGGGCTGGGAATGAAAAACTGTTTTTT.

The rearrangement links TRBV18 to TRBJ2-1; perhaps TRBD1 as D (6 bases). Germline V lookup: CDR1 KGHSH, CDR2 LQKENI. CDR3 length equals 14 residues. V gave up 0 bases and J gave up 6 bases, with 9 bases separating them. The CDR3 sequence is CASSPPIGGNEQFF. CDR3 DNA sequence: TGTGCCAGCTCACCACCGATAGGGGGCAATGAGCAGTTCTTC. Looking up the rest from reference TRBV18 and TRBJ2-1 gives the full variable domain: NAGVMQNPRHLVRRRGQEARLRCSPMKGHSHVYWYRQLPEEGLKFMVYLQKENIIDESGMPKERFSAEFPKEGPSILRIQQVVRGDSAAYFCASSPPIGGNEQFFGPGTRLTVL.

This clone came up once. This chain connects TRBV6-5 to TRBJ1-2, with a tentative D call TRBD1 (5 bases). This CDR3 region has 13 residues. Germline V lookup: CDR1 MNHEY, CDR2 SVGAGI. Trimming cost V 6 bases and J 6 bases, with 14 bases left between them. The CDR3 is CASRTQGRNGYTF. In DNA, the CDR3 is TGTGCCAGCAGGACGCAGGGTAGGAATGGCTACACCTTC.

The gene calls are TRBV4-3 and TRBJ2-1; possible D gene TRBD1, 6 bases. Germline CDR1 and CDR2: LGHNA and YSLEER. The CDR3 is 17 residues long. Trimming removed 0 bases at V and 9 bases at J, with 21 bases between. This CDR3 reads CASSQDRGFWAGGEQFF. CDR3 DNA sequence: TGCGCCAGCAGCCAAGACAGGGGCTTTTGGGCCGGAGGTGAGCAGTTCTTC.

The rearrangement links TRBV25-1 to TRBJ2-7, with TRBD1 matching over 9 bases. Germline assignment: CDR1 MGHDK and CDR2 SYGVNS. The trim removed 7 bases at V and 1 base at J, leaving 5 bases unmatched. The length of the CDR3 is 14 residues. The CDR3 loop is CASTPGQGSYEQYF. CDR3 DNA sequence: TGTGCCAGCACCCCCGGACAGGGGTCCTACGAGCAGTACTTC.

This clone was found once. The CDR3 DNA follows: TGTGCCAGCAGACAGACAGGTTCGTACCAAGAGACCCAGTACTTC. This codes for CASRQTGSYQETQYF. The rearrangement uses TRBV7-8 and TRBJ2-5, with D perhaps TRBD1 (6 bases). Deletions cut 6 bases from V and 0 bases from J, with 14 bases between. The CDR3 extends over 15 amino acids. The germline V gene has CDR1 SGHVS and CDR2 FQNEAQ. The full variable domain, rest sourced from reference TRBV7-8 and TRBJ2-5, is GAGVSQSPRYKVAKRGQDVALRCDPISGHVSLFWYQQALGQGPEFLTYFQNEAQLDKSGLPSDRFFAERPEGSVSTLKIQRTQQEDSAVYLCASRQTGSYQETQYFGPGTRLLVL.

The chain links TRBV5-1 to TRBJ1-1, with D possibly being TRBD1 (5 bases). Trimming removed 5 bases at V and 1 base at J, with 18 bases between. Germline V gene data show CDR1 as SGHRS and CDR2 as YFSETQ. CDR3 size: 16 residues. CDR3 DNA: TGCGCCAGCAGACTGGACACTTTCCTAACGAACACTGAAGCTTTCTTT. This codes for CASRLDTFLTNTEAFF. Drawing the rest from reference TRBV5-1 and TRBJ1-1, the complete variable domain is KAGVTQTPRYLIKTRGQQVTLSCSPISGHRSVSWYQQTPGQGLQFLFEYFSETQRNKGNFPGRFSGRQFSNSRSEMNVSTLELGDSALYLCASRLDTFLTNTEAFFGQGTRLTVV.

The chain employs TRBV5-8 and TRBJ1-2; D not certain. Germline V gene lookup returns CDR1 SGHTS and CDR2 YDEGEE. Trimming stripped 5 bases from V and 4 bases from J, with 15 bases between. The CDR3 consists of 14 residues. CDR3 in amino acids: CASRAFGESYGYTF. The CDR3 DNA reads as TGTGCCAGCAGGGCCTTCGGGGAGAGCTATGGCTACACCTTC.